The 30 T cell receptor beta chains below all came from one sample that was sequenced in a study of blood T cell repertoires in COVID-19. Profiled with immunoSEQ multiplex PCR; TCRdb holds only in-frame clones, not every one. Of some 250,000 clones listed, 80% to 90% are singletons. The sample was PBMCs or T cells enriched from blood (not recorded which). These TCRs come from a woman between 45 and 60 years old who had recovered from COVID-19.

For the CDR3, the DNA is TGTGCCAGCAGCGTAGGAACTAGCGGGAGGGCCTACGAGCAGTACTTC. Its translation is CASSVGTSGRAYEQYF. The rearrangement links TRBV9 to TRBJ2-7, with TRBD2 identical over 13 bases. Germline V gene lookup returns CDR1 SGDLS and CDR2 YYNGEE. Trimming cost V 0 bases and J 2 bases; bases outside gene matches: 2. There are 16 residues in the CDR3.

The chain links TRBV7-2 to TRBJ2-2; 8 bases fit TRBD1. This CDR3 has 15 residues. V shed 6 bases, J shed 6 bases, and the junction held 9 bases outside the gene matches. From germline, CDR1 is SGHTA and CDR2 FQGNSA. CDR3: CASSRPRGRAGELFF. The CDR3 DNA follows: TGTGCCAGCAGTCGACCCAGGGGGCGGGCCGGGGAGCTGTTTTTT.

V and J are TRBV7-9 and TRBJ2-5, with 7 bases fitting TRBD1. Germline V gives CDR1 SEHNR, CDR2 FQNEAQ (reference sequence). This CDR3 has 16 residues. Trimming removed 5 bases from V and 5 bases from J; junction bases left unmatched: 14. CDR3 DNA sequence: TGTGCCAGCAGCCCAGCACAGGGGAAGGATAGGGAGACCCAGTACTTC. Its translation: CASSPAQGKDRETQYF.

V is TRBV20-1 and J is TRBJ1-2, with D unclear. The CDR3 loop spans 11 amino acids. In germline, CDR1 is DFQATT, CDR2 SNEGSKA (reference sequence). V was shortened by 4 bases and J by 8 bases, with 11 bases between the two germline ends. The CDR3 here is CSATENWGYTF. The CDR3 DNA sequence: TGCAGTGCTACGGAGAACTGGGGCTACACCTTC.

The chain has TRBV7-3 and TRBJ2-6; D might be TRBD1 (5 bases). V shed 2 bases and J shed 2 bases, with 7 bases lying between them. Germline V gives CDR1 SGHTA, CDR2 FQGTGA. CDR3 size: 15 residues. In DNA, the CDR3 is TGTGCCAGCAGCTTATCAGGGCCTGGGGCCAACGTCCTGACTTTC. Translating it yields CASSLSGPGANVLTF.

This chain links TRBV18 with TRBJ1-6, with a weak D call TRBD1 (5 bases). Trimming pared 0 bases from V and 5 bases from J, leaving 14 bases between. The CDR3 is 17 amino acids. Germline V gene data show CDR1 as KGHSH and CDR2 as LQKENI. The CDR3 bases are TGTGCCAGCTCACCACCAGGTGCGGGGACGAATAATTCACCCCTCCACTTT. Residues: CASSPPGAGTNNSPLHF.

A few counts support this clone. The chain uses TRBV7-6 and TRBJ1-5; 7 bases are a match to TRBD1. After removal of 5 bases from V and 12 bases from J, the junction contained 10 bases not matched to a gene. The germline V gene encodes CDR1 SGHVS and CDR2 FNYEAQ. There are 13 residues in the CDR3. CDR3 residues: CASSPTGVEGQHF. Written as DNA, the CDR3 is TGTGCCAGCAGCCCCACAGGGGTGGAAGGCCAGCATTTT.

For the CDR3, the DNA is TGTGCCAGCAGCTCCGACTCCTATGGCTACACCTTC. This sequence encodes CASSSDSYGYTF. The chain uses TRBV11-2 and TRBJ1-2, with D hard to call. This CDR3 has 12 amino acids. CDR1 SGHAT and CDR2 FQNNGV come from the germline V gene. The V gene lost 4 bases and the J gene lost 4 bases, with 7 bases spanning the gap.

V usage is TRBV9 and J usage is TRBJ2-1; 7 positions agree with TRBD1. V lost 3 bases, J lost 4 bases, and 7 bases stayed unmatched. Per germline, CDR1 SGDLS and CDR2 YYNGEE. This CDR3 is 15 amino acids long. CDR3 protein: CASSDTGVNYNEQFF. The CDR3 DNA reads as TGTGCCAGCAGCGATACAGGGGTTAATTACAATGAGCAGTTCTTC.

The chain combines TRBV12-3 or TRBV12-4 with TRBJ1-2; TRBD1 is a possible D gene (5 bases). Trimming removed 2 bases at V and 7 bases at J, with 11 bases between. The CDR3 length is 13 residues. CDR3 sequence (DNA): TGTGCCAGCAGTTTATTGGGGGGAGGTGGCTACACCTTC. Translated, it gives CASSLLGGGGYTF.

The chain links TRBV6-2 or TRBV6-3 to TRBJ2-1, with 11 bases aligning to TRBD2. The length of the CDR3 is 20 residues. V lost 0 bases, J lost 1 base, and 11 bases stayed unmatched. Looked up from germline, CDR1 is MNHEY and CDR2 is SVGEGT. This CDR3 reads CASSYSTLAGEWGSYNEQFF. The CDR3 region has the DNA TGTGCCAGCAGTTACTCGACACTAGCGGGAGAATGGGGATCCTACAATGAGCAGTTCTTC.

The chain links TRBV28 to TRBJ2-3; 9 bases are shared with TRBD1. V shed 6 bases, J shed 4 bases, and the junction held 8 bases outside the gene matches. The CDR3 is 15 residues long. The V gene's germline CDR1 is MDHEN and CDR2 SYDVKM. In DNA, the CDR3 is TGTGCCAGCAGCCTCGCGGGGACAGGGTCAGATACGCAGTATTTT. Protein product: CASSLAGTGSDTQYF. Combining the CDR3 with reference TRBV28 and TRBJ2-3 gives the whole variable domain DVKVTQSSRYLVKRTGEKVFLECVQDMDHENMFWYRQDPGLGLRLIYFSYDVKMKEKGDIPEGYSVSREKKERFSLILESASTNQTSMYLCASSLAGTGSDTQYFGPGTRLTVL.

The chain is built from TRBV27 and TRBJ1-6; D gene uncertain. The germline CDR1 and CDR2 sequences are MNHEY and SMNVEV (reference sequence). The CDR3 sequence is 15 residues long. The ends were cut back, 6 bases at V and 0 bases at J, with 9 bases in the middle. The CDR3 sequence is CASRTANSYNSPLHF. In nucleotides, the CDR3 is TGTGCCAGCAGAACAGCCAACTCCTATAATTCACCCCTCCACTTT.

This chain connects TRBV11-2 to TRBJ2-5, with D possibly being TRBD2 (6 bases). The CDR3 length is 13 residues. V lost 1 base and J lost 4, with 7 bases in between. Germline assignment: CDR1 SGHAT and CDR2 FQNNGV. DNA for the CDR3: TGTGCCAGCAGCTTAGTGCGGGGAGAGACCCAGTACTTC. It translates to CASSLVRGETQYF.

The chain combines TRBV28 with TRBJ2-2, with unresolved D. Germline lookup yields CDR1 MDHEN and CDR2 SYDVKM. V was cut by 2 bases and J by 2 bases, with 12 bases left in between. The CDR3 extends over 16 amino acids. CDR3 sequence (DNA): TGTGCCAGCAGTTTAGGGTTAGCCGGAAACACCGGGGAGCTGTTTTTT. This codes for CASSLGLAGNTGELFF.

This clone was counted once. The V and J genes are TRBV7-9 and TRBJ1-1, with 7 bases lining up with TRBD1. From germline, CDR1 is SEHNR and CDR2 FQNEAQ (reference sequence). J was trimmed by 3 bases and V by 3 bases; bases with no gene match: 7. This CDR3 spans 15 amino acids. For the CDR3, the DNA is TGTGCCAGCAGCTTGACAGGGATTCTGGACACTGAAGCTTTCTTT. Translated: CASSLTGILDTEAFF. Together with reference TRBV7-9 and TRBJ1-1, the CDR3 gives the full variable domain: DTGVSQNPRHKITKRGQNVTFRCDPISEHNRLYWYRQTLGQGPEFLTYFQNEAQLEKSRLLSDRFSAERPKGSFSTLEIQRTEQGDSAMYLCASSLTGILDTEAFFGQGTRLTVV.

The genes are TRBV6-5 and TRBJ2-7; 7 bases are shared with TRBD1. The CDR3 has 13 amino acids. After removal of 6 bases from V and 5 bases from J, the junction contained 7 bases not matched to a gene. CDR1 is MNHEY, CDR2 SVGAGI, per germline. CDR3 DNA sequence: TGTGCCAGCAGACGACAGGGTGTCCACGAGCAGTACTTC. This translates into CASRRQGVHEQYF.

The V call is TRBV19, the J call TRBJ2-1; TRBD2 aligns across 10 bases. Germline trimming cut 3 bases from V and 9 bases from J; bases unmatched to any gene: 2. This CDR3 spans 13 amino acids. Germline CDR1 LNHDA, CDR2 SQIVND (reference sequence). CDR3: CASSILAGGEQFF. Here the CDR3 DNA reads TGTGCCAGTAGTATCTTAGCGGGAGGTGAGCAGTTCTTC.

V gene TRBV10-1 combines with J gene TRBJ2-2, with D tentatively TRBD1 (6 bases). The CDR3 is made up of 14 amino acids. The ends were cut back, 0 bases at V and 6 bases at J, with 8 bases in the middle. Germline V gene sequence: CDR1 WNHNN, CDR2 SYGVQD (reference sequence). CDR3 protein: CASSESQGPGELFF. The DNA for the CDR3 is TGCGCCAGCAGTGAGTCGCAGGGGCCCGGGGAGCTGTTTTTT.

This rearrangement joins TRBV7-6 to TRBJ2-7; TRBD2 agrees at 7 bases. J gave up 7 bases and V 4 bases, and 4 bases lay outside the gene matches. CDR3 size: 12 residues. Germline assignment: CDR1 SGHVS and CDR2 FNYEAQ. CDR3 protein: CASSSGGREQYF. In DNA form, the CDR3 reads TGTGCCAGCAGCTCCGGGGGGAGGGAGCAGTACTTC.

The V and J genes are TRBV27 and TRBJ2-1, with a tentative D call TRBD1 (6 bases). Germline V gives CDR1 MNHEY, CDR2 SMNVEV (reference sequence). This CDR3 is 12 amino acids long. The V end was cut by 2 bases, the J end by 16 bases, with 15 bases between. CDR3 DNA sequence: TGTGCCAGCAGTTTAAAAGGGCAGGGGTGCTTCTTC. Translating gives CASSLKGQGCFF.

J is TRBJ2-1 and V is TRBV6-5, with D possibly matching TRBD2 (6 bases). The V gene lost 8 bases and the J gene lost 9 bases, with 14 bases spanning the gap. The CDR3 runs to 12 residues. Germline V gene lookup returns CDR1 MNHEY and CDR2 SVGAGI. The CDR3 reads CASGTGISEQFF. The CDR3 coding sequence is TGTGCCAGCGGGACTGGAATCAGTGAGCAGTTCTTC.

The CDR3 region has the DNA TGTGCCAGCAGCCAAGAAGGACAGGGAGGAAACACCATATATTTT. Residues: CASSQEGQGGNTIYF. This rearrangement joins TRBV3-1 (or the pseudogene TRBV3-2) to TRBJ1-3; 8 bases align to TRBD1. V lost 0 bases, J lost 4 bases, and 2 bases stayed unmatched. The CDR3 extends over 15 amino acids. Germline V gene lookup returns CDR1 LGHDT and CDR2 YNNKEL (reference sequence).

There are a few counts of this clone. The chain has TRBV15 and TRBJ1-4; D unresolved. CDR1 LNHNV and CDR2 YYDKDF come from the germline V gene (reference sequence). CDR3 length equals 14 residues. The V end was cut by 0 bases, the J end by 10 bases, with 12 bases between. CDR3 sequence: CATSRELGDGKLFF. CDR3 nucleotides: TGTGCCACCAGCAGAGAGCTCGGAGATGGAAAACTGTTTTTT.

The chain combines TRBV7-9 with TRBJ1-1; tentatively, D is TRBD1 (6 bases). V was clipped by 5 bases and J by 7 bases, with 17 bases between them. The CDR3 contains 14 residues. Germline values: CDR1 SEHNR, CDR2 FQNEAQ (reference sequence). The CDR3: CASSPQGRGNEAFF. The CDR3 DNA is TGTGCCAGCAGCCCCCAGGGGAGGGGGAATGAAGCTTTCTTT.

The V gene is TRBV29-1, the J gene TRBJ1-1; 7 positions match TRBD1. This CDR3 contains 13 residues. CDR1 is SQVTM, CDR2 ANQGSEA, per germline. V shed 6 bases and J 2 bases; nucleotides not matched to a gene: 6. CDR3 amino acids: CSVRGQYNTEAFF. In DNA, the CDR3 is TGCAGCGTCCGGGGACAGTATAACACTGAAGCTTTCTTT.

V usage is TRBV3-1 (or the pseudogene TRBV3-2) and J usage is TRBJ2-7; 13 positions match TRBD2. With V trimmed by 3 bases and J by 3 bases, 2 bases remained unmatched. This CDR3 is built from 15 residues. Germline lookup yields CDR1 LGHDT and CDR2 YNNKEL (reference sequence). CDR3 region: CASSHRTSGSYEQYF. DNA for the CDR3: TGTGCCAGCAGCCACCGGACTAGCGGGAGCTACGAGCAGTACTTC.

The genes are TRBV6-5 and TRBJ1-1; D perhaps matches TRBD1 (5 bases). Germline values: CDR1 MNHEY, CDR2 SVGAGI. V was cut by 8 bases and J by 7 bases, with 20 bases left in between. The CDR3 is made up of 14 amino acids. In nucleotides, the CDR3 is TGTGCCAGCGGCAAACAGGTACCCCCCTATGAAGCTTTCTTT. This encodes CASGKQVPPYEAFF.

The chain joins TRBV30 to TRBJ2-7; 10 bases are a match to TRBD1. Germline CDR1 GTSNPN, CDR2 SVGIG (reference sequence). The CDR3 spans 15 residues. V trimming: 0 bases; J trimming: 3 bases; junction bases outside the gene matches: 5. The CDR3, as DNA: TGTGCCTGGAGTGTCCGGGACAGGGGAATCTACGAGCAGTACTTC. Its translation: CAWSVRDRGIYEQYF.

The chain joins TRBV28 to TRBJ2-3; no reliable D call. The CDR3 is 13 residues long. Looked up from germline, CDR1 is MDHEN and CDR2 is SYDVKM. The V end was cut by 2 bases, the J end by 6 bases, with 9 bases between. Here the CDR3 reads CASSLRDIDTQYF. CDR3 DNA sequence: TGTGCCAGCAGTTTACGAGATATCGATACGCAGTATTTT.